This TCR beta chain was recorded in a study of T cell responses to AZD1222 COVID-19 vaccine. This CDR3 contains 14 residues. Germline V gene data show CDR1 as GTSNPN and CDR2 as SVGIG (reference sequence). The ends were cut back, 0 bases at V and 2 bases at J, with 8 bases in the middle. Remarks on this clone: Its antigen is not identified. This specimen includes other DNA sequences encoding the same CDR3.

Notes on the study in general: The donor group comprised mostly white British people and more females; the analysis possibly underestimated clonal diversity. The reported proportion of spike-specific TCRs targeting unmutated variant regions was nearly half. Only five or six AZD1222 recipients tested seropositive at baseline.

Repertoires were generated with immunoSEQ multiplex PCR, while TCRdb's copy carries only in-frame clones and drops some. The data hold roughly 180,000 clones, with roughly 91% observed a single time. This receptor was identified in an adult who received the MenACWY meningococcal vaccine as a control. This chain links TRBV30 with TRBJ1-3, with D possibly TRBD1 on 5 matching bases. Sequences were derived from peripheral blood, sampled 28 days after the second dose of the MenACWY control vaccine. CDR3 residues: CAWSVRGAGNTIYF. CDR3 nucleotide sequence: TGTGCCTGGAGTGTTAGAGGGGCTGGAAACACCATATATTTT.